Detailed here is one TCR beta chain. Original handling: Estimates of nucleated cell counts were drawn from the amplification of reference gene primers. Sequencing used immunoSEQ multiplex PCR; TCRdb keeps in-frame clones, though not all of them. V, J and clone size are those of that table, while D and trimming were read from the DNA. The data hold fewer than 350,000 clones, with roughly nine tenths observed a single time. The record originates from a study of blood T cell repertoires in COVID-19. Study in general: Researchers got acute and convalescent COVID-19 samples from the United States, Italy and Spain. T cells, B-cell-depleted T cells, or PBMCs provided the cDNA or gDNA that served as material.

The CDR3 sequence is 15 residues long. V shed 4 bases, J shed 12 bases, and the junction held 14 bases outside the gene matches. Germline lookup yields CDR1 SGHVS and CDR2 FNYEAQ. The sequenced sample consisted of peripheral blood. The rearrangement joins TRBV7-6 to TRBJ1-4; 7 bases are a match to TRBD1. This receptor was taken from a woman aged 30 to 39 with COVID-19, enrolled during active disease. CDR3 sequence: CASSSYRTGPRELFF. The CDR3 nucleotides read TGTGCCAGCAGCTCGTACAGGACAGGACCCCGGGAACTGTTTTTT. Together with reference TRBV7-6 and TRBJ1-4, the CDR3 gives the full variable domain: GAGVSQSPRYKVTKRGQDVALRCDPISGHVSLYWYRQALGQGPEFLTYFNYEAQQDKSGLPNDRFSAERPEGSISTLTIQRTEQRDSAMYRCASSSYRTGPRELFFGSGTQLSVL.